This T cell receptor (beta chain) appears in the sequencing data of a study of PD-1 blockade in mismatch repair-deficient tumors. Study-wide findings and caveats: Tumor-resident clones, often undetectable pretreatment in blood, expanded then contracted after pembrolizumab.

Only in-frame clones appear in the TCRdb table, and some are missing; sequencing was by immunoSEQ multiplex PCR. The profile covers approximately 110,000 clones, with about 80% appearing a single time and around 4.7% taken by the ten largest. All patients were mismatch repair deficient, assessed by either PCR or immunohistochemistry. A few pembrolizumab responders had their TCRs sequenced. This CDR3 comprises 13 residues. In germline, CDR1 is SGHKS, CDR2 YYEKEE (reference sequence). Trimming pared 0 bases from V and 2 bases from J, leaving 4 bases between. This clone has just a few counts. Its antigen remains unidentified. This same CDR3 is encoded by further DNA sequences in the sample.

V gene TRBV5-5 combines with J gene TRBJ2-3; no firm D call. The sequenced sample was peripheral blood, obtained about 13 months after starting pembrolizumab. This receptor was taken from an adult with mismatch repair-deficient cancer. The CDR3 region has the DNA TGTGCCAGCAGCTTGGACGTCACAGATACGCAGTATTTT. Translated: CASSLDVTDTQYF.